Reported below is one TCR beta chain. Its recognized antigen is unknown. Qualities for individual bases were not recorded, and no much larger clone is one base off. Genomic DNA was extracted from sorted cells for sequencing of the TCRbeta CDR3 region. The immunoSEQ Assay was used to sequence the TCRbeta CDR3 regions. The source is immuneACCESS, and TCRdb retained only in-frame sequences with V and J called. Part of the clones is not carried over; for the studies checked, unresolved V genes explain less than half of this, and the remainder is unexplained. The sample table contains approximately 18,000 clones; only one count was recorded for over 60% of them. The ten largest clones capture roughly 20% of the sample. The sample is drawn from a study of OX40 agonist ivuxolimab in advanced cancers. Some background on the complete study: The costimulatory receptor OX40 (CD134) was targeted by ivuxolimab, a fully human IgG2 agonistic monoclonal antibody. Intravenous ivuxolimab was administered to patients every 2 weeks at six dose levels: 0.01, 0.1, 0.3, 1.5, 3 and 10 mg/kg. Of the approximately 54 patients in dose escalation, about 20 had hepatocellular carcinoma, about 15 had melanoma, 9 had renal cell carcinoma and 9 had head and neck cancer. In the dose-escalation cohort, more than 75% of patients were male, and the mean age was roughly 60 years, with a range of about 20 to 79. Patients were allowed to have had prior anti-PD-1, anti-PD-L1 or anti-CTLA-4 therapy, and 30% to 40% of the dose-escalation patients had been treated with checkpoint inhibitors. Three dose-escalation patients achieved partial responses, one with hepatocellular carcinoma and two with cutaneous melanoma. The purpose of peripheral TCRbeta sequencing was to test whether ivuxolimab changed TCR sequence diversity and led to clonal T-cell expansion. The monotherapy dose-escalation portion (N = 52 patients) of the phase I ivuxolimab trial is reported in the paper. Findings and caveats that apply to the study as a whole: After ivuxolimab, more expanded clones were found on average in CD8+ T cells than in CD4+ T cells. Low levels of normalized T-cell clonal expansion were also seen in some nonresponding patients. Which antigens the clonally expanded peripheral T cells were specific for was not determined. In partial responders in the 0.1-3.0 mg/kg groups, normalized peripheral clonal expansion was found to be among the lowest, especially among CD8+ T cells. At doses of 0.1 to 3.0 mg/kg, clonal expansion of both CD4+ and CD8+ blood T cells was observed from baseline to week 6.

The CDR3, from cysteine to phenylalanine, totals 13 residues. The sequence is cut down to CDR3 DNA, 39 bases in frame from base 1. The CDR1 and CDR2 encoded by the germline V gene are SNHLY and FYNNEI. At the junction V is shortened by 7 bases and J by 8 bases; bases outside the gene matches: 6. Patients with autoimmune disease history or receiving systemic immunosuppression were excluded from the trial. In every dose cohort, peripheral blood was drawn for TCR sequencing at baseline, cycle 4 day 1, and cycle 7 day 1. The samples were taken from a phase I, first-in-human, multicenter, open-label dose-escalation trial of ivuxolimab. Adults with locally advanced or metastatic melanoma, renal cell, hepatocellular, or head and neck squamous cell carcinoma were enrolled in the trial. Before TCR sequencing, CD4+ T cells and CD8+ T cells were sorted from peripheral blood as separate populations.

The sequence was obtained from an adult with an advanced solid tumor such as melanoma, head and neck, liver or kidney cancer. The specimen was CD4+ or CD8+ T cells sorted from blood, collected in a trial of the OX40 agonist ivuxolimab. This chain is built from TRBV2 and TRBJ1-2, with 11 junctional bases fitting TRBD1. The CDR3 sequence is CASISGTGGGYTF. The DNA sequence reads TGTGCCAGCATCAGCGGGACAGGGGGAGGCTACACCTTC.